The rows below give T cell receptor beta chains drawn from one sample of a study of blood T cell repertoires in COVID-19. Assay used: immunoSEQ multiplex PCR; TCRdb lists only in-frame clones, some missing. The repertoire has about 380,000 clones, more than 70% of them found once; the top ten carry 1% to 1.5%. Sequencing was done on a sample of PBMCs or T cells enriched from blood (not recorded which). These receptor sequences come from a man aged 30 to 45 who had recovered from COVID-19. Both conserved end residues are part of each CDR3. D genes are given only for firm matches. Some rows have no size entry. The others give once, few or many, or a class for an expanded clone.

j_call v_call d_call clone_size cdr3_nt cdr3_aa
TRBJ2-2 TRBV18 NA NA TGTGCCAGCTCGATAGCCAGGGGAAGTACCGGGGAGCTGTTTTTT CASSIARGSTGELFF
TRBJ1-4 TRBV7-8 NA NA TGTGCCAGCAGCCCTACCTGGCGGGAAAAACTGTTTTTT CASSPTWREKLFF
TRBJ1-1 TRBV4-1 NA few TGCGCCAGCAGCCAAGATGCAGCAGGTGAAGCTTTCTTT CASSQDAAGEAFF
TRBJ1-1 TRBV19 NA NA TGTGCCAGTAGTGGAGGACGCATGAACACTGAAGCTTTCTTT CASSGGRMNTEAFF
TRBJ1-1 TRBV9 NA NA TGTGCCAGCAGCCCGGAGGGTCGGAACACTGAAGCTTTCTTT CASSPEGRNTEAFF
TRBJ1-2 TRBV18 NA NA TGTGCCAGCTCACCAACAGTTCCAAGAGTAACAAACTATGGCTACACCTTC CASSPTVPRVTNYGYTF
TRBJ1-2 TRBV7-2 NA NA TGTGCCAGCAGCTTGGACAACTTTGGGGGCTACACCTTC CASSLDNFGGYTF
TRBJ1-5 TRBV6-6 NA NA TGTGCCAGCGGAGTTAGCAATCAGCCCCAGCATTTT CASGVSNQPQHF
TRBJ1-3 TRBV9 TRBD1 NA TGTGCCAGCAGCGTAACAGGGGTGCCCTCTGGAAACACCATATATTTT CASSVTGVPSGNTIYF
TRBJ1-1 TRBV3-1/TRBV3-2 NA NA TGTGCCAGCAGCCAAGAGTGGGAGGGCACTGAAGCTTTCTTT CASSQEWEGTEAFF
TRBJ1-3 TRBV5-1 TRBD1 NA TGCGCCAGCAGCTCCGACAGGGTACCGGGAAACACCATATATTTT CASSSDRVPGNTIYF
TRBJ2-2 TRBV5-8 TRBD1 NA TGTGCCAGCAGCTACAGGGGCGTTTACACCGGGGAGCTGTTTTTT CASSYRGVYTGELFF
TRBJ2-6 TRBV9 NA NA TGTGCCAGCAGCGTAGTCACAGCTGGGGCCAACGTCCTGACTTTC CASSVVTAGANVLTF
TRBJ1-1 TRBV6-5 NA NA TGTGCCAGCAGTTACTTAGCAGGGTCGATGAACACTGAAGCTTTCTTT CASSYLAGSMNTEAFF